Following are 10 T cell receptor beta chains from one sample sequenced in a study of blood T cell repertoires in COVID-19. Sequencing was performed with immunoSEQ multiplex PCR; in TCRdb, only in-frame clones are kept and a portion is missing. This sample has over 300,000 clones; 86% occur once, and the top ten carry around 1.5%. Sequencing was performed on peripheral blood. Receptors originate from a woman in her forties or fifties with acute or convalescent COVID-19.

The chain is built from TRBV4-1 and TRBJ2-5, with 10 bases fitting TRBD2. V was pared by 4 bases and J by 0 bases, with 5 bases of the junction left unmatched. Germline V lookup: CDR1 MGHRA, CDR2 YSYEKL. This CDR3 has 16 amino acids. The CDR3 loop is CASSRLAGVYQETQYF. CDR3 in DNA: TGCGCCAGCAGCCGTCTAGCGGGAGTTTACCAAGAGACCCAGTACTTC.

The chain employs TRBV5-1 and TRBJ2-3, with TRBD1 matching over 7 bases. Germline V gives CDR1 SGHRS, CDR2 YFSETQ. V dropped 4 bases and J dropped 3; count of bases not matched to a gene: 8. This CDR3 spans 15 amino acids. Here the CDR3 reads CASSPDRAVTDTQYF. The CDR3 nucleotides are TGCGCCAGCAGCCCCGACAGGGCGGTGACAGATACGCAGTATTTT.

V gene TRBV5-1 combines with J gene TRBJ2-1; unclear D gene. CDR3 length: 18 residues. The V gene's germline CDR1 is SGHRS and CDR2 YFSETQ. The V gene lost 2 bases and the J gene lost 2 bases, with 20 bases spanning the gap. The CDR3 loop reads CASSFPHLSGDTYNEQFF. In DNA, the CDR3 is TGCGCCAGCAGCTTTCCCCACTTGTCGGGTGATACCTACAATGAGCAGTTCTTC. The entire variable domain, with the rest obtained from reference TRBV5-1 and TRBJ2-1, is as follows: KAGVTQTPRYLIKTRGQQVTLSCSPISGHRSVSWYQQTPGQGLQFLFEYFSETQRNKGNFPGRFSGRQFSNSRSEMNVSTLELGDSALYLCASSFPHLSGDTYNEQFFGPGTRLTVL.

V and J are TRBV5-6 and TRBJ1-5; D remains unclear. CDR1 is SGHDT and CDR2 is YYEEEE in the germline V gene. V gave up 1 base and J gave up 5 bases, with 4 bases separating them. There are 12 residues in the CDR3. As DNA, the CDR3 is TGTGCCAGCAGCTTGTCAGATCAGCCCCAGCATTTT. Translated, it gives CASSLSDQPQHF.

Written as DNA, the CDR3 is TGTGCCAGCAGCAAAGCCGCCGGGGGACAGACCTCCTACGAGCAGTACTTC. Its protein product is CASSKAAGGQTSYEQYF. The gene calls are TRBV21-1 and TRBJ2-7; the table's TRBD1 call for D was not verified on the DNA. TRBV21-1 is listed as a pseudogene. This CDR3 has 17 amino acids.

The rearrangement joins TRBV4-2 to TRBJ2-7; 10 bases align to TRBD2. With 1 base clipped from V and 3 bases from J, the junction kept 6 bases outside the gene matches. CDR3 length equals 16 residues. From germline, CDR1 is LGHNA and CDR2 YNFKEQ. CDR3 coding DNA: TGTGCCAGCAGCCAAGCGATAGGACTAGCGGACTACGAGCAGTACTTC. Encoded protein: CASSQAIGLADYEQYF.

The chain links TRBV4-1 to TRBJ2-5, with 8 positions matching TRBD2. The CDR3 runs to 14 residues. J lost 5 bases, V lost 4 bases, and 6 bases had no gene match. Per the germline V gene, CDR1 is MGHRA and CDR2 is YSYEKL. CDR3 in DNA: TGCGCCAGCAGCCCAAGGACTAGCCTCGAGACCCAGTACTTC. Protein product: CASSPRTSLETQYF.

The V call is TRBV9, the J call TRBJ2-3, with TRBD1 matching 9 bases. The ends lost 2 bases at V and 5 bases at J; junction bases unmatched: 15. CDR3 length: 18 amino acids. Per the germline V gene, CDR1 is SGDLS and CDR2 is YYNGEE. The CDR3 region is CASSVSIQGAPPQDTQYF. For the CDR3, the DNA is TGTGCCAGCAGCGTCTCCATACAGGGGGCGCCCCCACAAGATACGCAGTATTTT.

This clone was detected only a few times. This chain links TRBV12-3 or TRBV12-4 with TRBJ1-1; tentative D call: TRBD1 (5 bases). Deletions cut 3 bases from V and 7 bases from J, with 9 bases between. The CDR3 is 12 residues long. CDR3 DNA sequence: TGTGCCAGCAGTTTGAGTAGGGGTGAAGCTTTCTTT. Amino acid sequence: CASSLSRGEAFF.

The chain has TRBV4-1 and TRBJ1-2; D gene ambiguous. This CDR3 has 15 amino acids. Germline CDR1 reads MGHRA; CDR2 reads YSYEKL. V was cut by 4 bases and J by 2 bases, with 14 bases left in between. Written as DNA, the CDR3 is TGCGCCAGCAGCCCTTTGGGCGGACTCAACTATGGCTACACCTTC. The encoded protein is CASSPLGGLNYGYTF.